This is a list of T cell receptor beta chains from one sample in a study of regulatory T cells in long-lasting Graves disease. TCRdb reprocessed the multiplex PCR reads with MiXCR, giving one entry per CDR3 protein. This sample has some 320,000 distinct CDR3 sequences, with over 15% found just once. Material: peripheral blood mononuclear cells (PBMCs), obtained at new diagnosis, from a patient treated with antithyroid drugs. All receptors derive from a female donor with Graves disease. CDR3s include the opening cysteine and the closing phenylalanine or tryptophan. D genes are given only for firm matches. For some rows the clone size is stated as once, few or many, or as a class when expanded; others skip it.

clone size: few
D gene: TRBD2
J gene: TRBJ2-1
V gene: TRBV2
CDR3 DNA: TGTGCCAGCAGTGTAGCGGGAGGCTGGCACAATGAGCAGTTCTTC
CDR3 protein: CASSVAGGWHNEQFF

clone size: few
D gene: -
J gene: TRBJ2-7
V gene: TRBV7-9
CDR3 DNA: TGTGCCAGCAGCTTAGCGGAGCGGAGCTCCTACGAGCAGTACTTC
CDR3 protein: CASSLAERSSYEQYF

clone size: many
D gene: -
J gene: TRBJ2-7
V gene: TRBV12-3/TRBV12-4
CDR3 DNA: TGTGCCAGCAGTTTAGCTGTTACGTACGAGCAGTACTTC
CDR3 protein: CASSLAVTYEQYF

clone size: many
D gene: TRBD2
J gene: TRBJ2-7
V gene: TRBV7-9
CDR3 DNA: TGTGCCAGCAGCTTAGGGCTAGCGGGAGTCGAGCAGTACTTC
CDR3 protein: CASSLGLAGVEQYF

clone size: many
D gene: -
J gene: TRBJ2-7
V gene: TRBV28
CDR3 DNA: TGTGCCAGCAGGGACTCGCTACCCCCATACGAGCAGTACTTC
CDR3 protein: CASRDSLPPYEQYF

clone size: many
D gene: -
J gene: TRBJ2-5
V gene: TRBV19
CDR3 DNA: TGTGCCAGTAGTCGCTGGGTACAAGAGACCCAGTACTTC
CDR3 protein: CASSRWVQETQYF

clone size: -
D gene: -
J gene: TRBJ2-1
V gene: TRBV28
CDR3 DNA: TGTGCCAGCAGTTTAATCGGGAGTGGCGAGCAGTTCTTC
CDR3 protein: CASSLIGSGEQFF

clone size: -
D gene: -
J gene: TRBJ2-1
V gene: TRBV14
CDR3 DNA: TGTGCCAGCACCCAGGGAGGACCCGAATACAATGAGCAGTTCTTC
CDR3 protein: CASTQGGPEYNEQFF

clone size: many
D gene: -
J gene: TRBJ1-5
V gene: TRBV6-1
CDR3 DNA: TGTGCCAGCAGGGCCTATAGCAATCAGCCCCAGCATTTT
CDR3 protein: CASRAYSNQPQHF

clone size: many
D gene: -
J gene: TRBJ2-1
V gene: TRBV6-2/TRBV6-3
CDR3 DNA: TGTGCCAGCAGTTACTACGAGAGCTCCTACAATGAGCAGTTCTTC
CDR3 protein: CASSYYESSYNEQFF